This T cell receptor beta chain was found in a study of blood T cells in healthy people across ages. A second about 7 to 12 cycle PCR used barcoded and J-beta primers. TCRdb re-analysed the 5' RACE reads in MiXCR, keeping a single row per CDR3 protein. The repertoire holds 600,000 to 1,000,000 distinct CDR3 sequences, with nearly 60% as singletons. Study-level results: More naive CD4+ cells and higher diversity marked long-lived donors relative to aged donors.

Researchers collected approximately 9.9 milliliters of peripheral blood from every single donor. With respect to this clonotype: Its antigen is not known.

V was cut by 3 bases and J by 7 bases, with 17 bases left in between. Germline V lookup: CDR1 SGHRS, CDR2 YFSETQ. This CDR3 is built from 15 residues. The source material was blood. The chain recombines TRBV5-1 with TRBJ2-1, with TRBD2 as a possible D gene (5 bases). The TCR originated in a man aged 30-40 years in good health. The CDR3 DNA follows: TGCGCCAGCAGCTCCCCTAGCAATCTGGAGAATGAGCAGTTCTTC. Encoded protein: CASSSPSNLENEQFF. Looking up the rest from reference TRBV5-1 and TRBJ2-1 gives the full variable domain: KAGVTQTPRYLIKTRGQQVTLSCSPISGHRSVSWYQQTPGQGLQFLFEYFSETQRNKGNFPGRFSGRQFSNSRSEMNVSTLELGDSALYLCASSSPSNLENEQFFGPGTRLTVL.